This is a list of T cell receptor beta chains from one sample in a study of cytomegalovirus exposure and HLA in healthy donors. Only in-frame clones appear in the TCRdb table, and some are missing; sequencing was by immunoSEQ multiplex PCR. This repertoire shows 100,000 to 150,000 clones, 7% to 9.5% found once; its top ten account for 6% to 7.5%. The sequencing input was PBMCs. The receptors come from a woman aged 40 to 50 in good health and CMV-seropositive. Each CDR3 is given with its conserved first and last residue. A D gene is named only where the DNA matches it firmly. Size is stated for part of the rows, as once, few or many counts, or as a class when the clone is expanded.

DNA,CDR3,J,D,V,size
TGCGCCAGCAGTACCGGGACAGGGACGAACACTGAAGCTTTCTTT,CASSTGTGTNTEAFF,TRBJ1-1,TRBD1,TRBV10-2,few
TGTGCCAGCAGCGTAGATCTACCTTACAATGAGCAGTTCTTC,CASSVDLPYNEQFF,TRBJ2-1,NA,TRBV9,NA
TGCGCCAGCTGGCTCTTAGCGGGGGGGCCTCACAATGAGCAGTTCTTC,CASWLLAGGPHNEQFF,TRBJ2-1,TRBD2,TRBV5-1,NA
TGTGCCAGCAGTTTAGGCCGCCCCCGGGCTAACTATGGCTACACCTTC,CASSLGRPRANYGYTF,TRBJ1-2,NA,TRBV27,NA
TGTGCCAGCAGCTTAGCTCTACAGGATATCTATGGCTACACCTTC,CASSLALQDIYGYTF,TRBJ1-2,NA,TRBV7-9,few
TGTGCCAGCGGGTTCGGGACAGCATCCTACGAGCAGTACTTC,CASGFGTASYEQYF,TRBJ2-7,TRBD1,TRBV6-1,NA
TGTGCCAGCAGTTACCGGTCGCAGGACGAGCAGTACTTC,CASSYRSQDEQYF,TRBJ2-7,NA,TRBV6-5,NA
TGTGCCAGCAGCCAAGAGGGGACAGTTCGTGGCTACACCTTC,CASSQEGTVRGYTF,TRBJ1-2,TRBD1,TRBV14,few
TGTGCCAGCAGTGTCACAGGGGGCCTTTCCTTCCGTGGCTACACCTTC,CASSVTGGLSFRGYTF,TRBJ1-2,TRBD1,TRBV28,NA
TGTGCCAGCGGGTCCTCTAGCGGGGGGGCCGATGAGCAGTTCTTC,CASGSSSGGADEQFF,TRBJ2-1,TRBD2,TRBV9,few
TGTGCCAGCAGTTTAGCAGGGGTTAATGAAAAACTGTTTTTT,CASSLAGVNEKLFF,TRBJ1-4,NA,TRBV27,few
TGTGCCAGTACCCTACCCGGACAGGATTCTAACTATGGCTACACCTTC,CASTLPGQDSNYGYTF,TRBJ1-2,TRBD1,TRBV19,few
TGTGCCAGCAGCTTAGGGGGGACAGGGGGCAGTGAGCAGTTCTTC,CASSLGGTGGSEQFF,TRBJ2-1,TRBD1,TRBV11-2,NA
TGTGCCAGCAGTGTTATTGGACAGGCCCCAAAGCCCCAGCATTTT,CASSVIGQAPKPQHF,TRBJ1-5,TRBD1,TRBV2,few
TGCAGCGTATCCGGGACATACTATGGCTACACCTTC,CSVSGTYYGYTF,TRBJ1-2,NA,TRBV29-1,few
TGTGCCAGCAGTACCCGGGACAGTCATTATGGCTACACCTTC,CASSTRDSHYGYTF,TRBJ1-2,TRBD1,TRBV5-6,NA
TGTGCCAGCAGCGTGGGCGGCAGGGGGACCATCCCCTACGAGCAGTACTTC,CASSVGGRGTIPYEQYF,TRBJ2-7,TRBD1,TRBV9,few
TGTGCCAGCAGTGAGGCGGGCCGGGCAGGTGGCTACACCTTC,CASSEAGRAGGYTF,TRBJ1-2,NA,TRBV2,NA
TGTGCCAGTAGTAGAGGAAGCTCTGGGGCCAACGTCCTGACTTTC,CASSRGSSGANVLTF,TRBJ2-6,NA,TRBV19,NA
TGTGCCATCAAAGCAGGCTACTCCTACGAGCAGTACTTC,CAIKAGYSYEQYF,TRBJ2-7,NA,TRBV10-3,NA
TGTGCCAGCAGACCAGGGGGGAGCGGGGGGTACAATGAGCAGTTCTTC,CASRPGGSGGYNEQFF,TRBJ2-1,TRBD2,TRBV5-4,few
TGTGCCAGCAGCTTAGTGGCTAGCGGGGGGGTAGCCAAAAACATTCAGTACTTC,CASSLVASGGVAKNIQYF,TRBJ2-4,TRBD2,TRBV7-8,NA
TGTGCCAGCAGTTACCCCCGGACAGGGAGTGGAAACACCATATATTTT,CASSYPRTGSGNTIYF,TRBJ1-3,TRBD1,TRBV6-5,few
TGTGCCAGCAGCCGTTACGAGCAGTACTTC,CASSRYEQYF,TRBJ2-7,NA,TRBV2,few
TGTGCCTGGAGTGTTCTGGACAGGGGCCGCGTTAATGAAAAACTGTTTTTT,CAWSVLDRGRVNEKLFF,TRBJ1-4,TRBD1,TRBV30,few
TGTGCCGTTCGACCGCGGGGGGCGACGTTCGCTGAAGCTTTCTTT,CAVRPRGATFAEAFF,TRBJ1-1,NA,TRBV19,few
TGTGCCATCAGTGAGGCGAACCACAGGGGTAATGGCTACACCTTC,CAISEANHRGNGYTF,TRBJ1-2,TRBD1,TRBV10-3,few
TGTGCCAGTAGGCGGAACAGGGGTCAGCCCCAGCATTTT,CASRRNRGQPQHF,TRBJ1-5,TRBD1,TRBV19,few
TGTGCCAGCTCACTCCGGGACAGCTACAATGAGCAGTTCTTC,CASSLRDSYNEQFF,TRBJ2-1,TRBD1,TRBV18,few
TGTGCCACCAGCAGAGAGGACACAGAAATATACGAGCAGTACTTC,CATSREDTEIYEQYF,TRBJ2-7,NA,TRBV15,NA
TGTGCCAGCAGTTTCCGGGTAGCTAATGGCTACACCTTC,CASSFRVANGYTF,TRBJ1-2,NA,TRBV28,NA
TGTGCCAGCTCACCGCAGACAGGACACTACGAGCAGTACTTC,CASSPQTGHYEQYF,TRBJ2-7,NA,TRBV18,NA
TGTGCCAGCAGCTTAGGTGGGGCAGGGATAGGTTCACCCCTCCACTTT,CASSLGGAGIGSPLHF,TRBJ1-6,NA,TRBV7-6,few
TGTGCCAGCAGCCCGACAGGGACGGCCGTGGGCTACACCTTC,CASSPTGTAVGYTF,TRBJ1-2,TRBD1,TRBV7-3,NA
TGTGCCAGCAGCTTAGTCCCGGGACAGGGCAATCAGCCCCAGCATTTT,CASSLVPGQGNQPQHF,TRBJ1-5,TRBD1,TRBV7-8,NA
TGTGCCAGTAGTATAGATCTGTCAGACAATGAGCAGTTCTTC,CASSIDLSDNEQFF,TRBJ2-1,NA,TRBV19,few
TGTGCCAGCAGTTTGTGGACTAGCGGACCAGCCAAAAACATTCAGTACTTC,CASSLWTSGPAKNIQYF,TRBJ2-4,TRBD2,TRBV28,few
TGTGCCAGCAGCTTGCCCCGACAGTCCTACGAGCAGTACTTC,CASSLPRQSYEQYF,TRBJ2-7,NA,TRBV5-8,NA
TGTGCCATCAGTGAGAAGGGGGGGTCGGCTGAAGCTTTCTTT,CAISEKGGSAEAFF,TRBJ1-1,NA,TRBV10-3,NA
TGTGCCAGCTCACAAAGACAGGCGGACTACGAGCAGTACTTC,CASSQRQADYEQYF,TRBJ2-7,NA,TRBV18,NA